The 15 T cell receptor beta chains in this list originate from one sample, sequenced in a study of cytomegalovirus exposure and HLA in healthy donors. Both 60 Vbeta primers and 13 Jbeta primers went into the PCR. The protocol was immunoSEQ multiplex PCR, while the TCRdb copy is restricted to in-frame clones and leaves out a portion. Of some 150,000 clones in the sample, over 70% are singletons; the top ten hold over 6.5%. Sequencing input: PBMCs. The receptors originated from a man aged 30-40 years in good health and CMV-seronegative.

A few counts support this clone. The V call is TRBV28, the J call TRBJ1-4; D possibly corresponds to TRBD1 (5 bases). CDR3 length: 14 residues. CDR1 MDHEN and CDR2 SYDVKM come from the germline V gene. V shed 5 bases and J shed 7 bases, with 14 bases lying between them. CDR3 sequence (DNA): TGTGCCAGCAGTGCGCTGGGCGGGGGTGAAAAACTGTTTTTT. Protein: CASSALGGGEKLFF.

V and J are TRBV5-5 and TRBJ1-1, with D hard to call. V was cut by 3 bases and J by 1 base, with 7 bases left in between. Germline-derived CDR1 and CDR2 are SGHKS and YYEKEE (reference sequence). The CDR3 contains 13 residues. CDR3 loop: CASSSGQNTEAFF. In nucleotides, the CDR3 is TGTGCCAGCAGCTCGGGTCAGAACACTGAAGCTTTCTTT.

V gene TRBV28 combines with J gene TRBJ2-7, with TRBD2 as a possible D gene (7 bases). Trimming left V 8 bases short and J 2 bases short, with 16 bases between. This CDR3 spans 14 amino acids. The germline CDR1 and CDR2 sequences are MDHEN and SYDVKM. The CDR3 region is CASFPRGGPYEQYF. The CDR3 region has the DNA TGTGCCAGCTTTCCTCGCGGGGGCCCCTACGAGCAGTACTTC.

In the case of this clone: At one of its ends the junction is not consistent with the germline gene, which may arise from a read error. The same CDR3 also results from other DNA sequences found in this sample. The chain carries TRBV2 and TRBJ2-7, with D maybe TRBD1 (5 bases). Germline CDR1 SNHLY, CDR2 FYNNEI. The CDR3 runs 11 residues. The chain's CDR3 is CASRVQVEQYF. As DNA, the CDR3 is TGCGCCAGCAGGGTACAAGTTGAGCAGTACTTC.

The chain employs TRBV5-1 and TRBJ2-3; maybe TRBD2 (5 bases). CDR1 is SGHRS and CDR2 is YFSETQ in the germline V gene. V was pared by 0 bases and J by 1 base, with 9 bases between. The CDR3 covers 15 residues. This CDR3 reads CASSLGGPGTDTQYF. CDR3 nucleotide sequence: TGCGCCAGCAGCTTGGGAGGGCCAGGCACAGATACGCAGTATTTT.

This clone came up once. This chain connects TRBV10-3 to TRBJ1-1; D unclear. The CDR3 is 12 residues long. CDR1 and CDR2 from the germline V gene are ENHRY and SYGVKD. V was cut by 7 bases and J by 1 base, with 7 bases left in between. The chain's CDR3 is CAITDSNTEAFF. DNA for the CDR3: TGTGCCATCACAGATTCGAACACTGAAGCTTTCTTT.

This chain joins TRBV28 and TRBJ2-7, with D possibly TRBD2 on 6 matching bases. The CDR3 is 14 amino acids. V was pared by 4 bases and J by 4 bases, with 14 bases between. Germline loops: CDR1 MDHEN, CDR2 SYDVKM. The CDR3 here is CASSSRDLMYEQYF. As DNA, the CDR3 is TGTGCCAGCAGTTCCCGGGACTTAATGTACGAGCAGTACTTC.

The gene calls are TRBV18 and TRBJ2-1, with 7 bases identical to TRBD1. V shed 4 bases and J 8 bases; nucleotides not matched to a gene: 8. CDR1 KGHSH and CDR2 LQKENI come from the germline V gene. The CDR3 runs 14 residues. DNA for the CDR3: TGTGCCAGCTCACTCGGACAGGATGTCGATGAGCAGTTCTTC. Translated, it gives CASSLGQDVDEQFF.

The chain joins TRBV10-2 to TRBJ2-1; TRBD2 is a possible D gene (5 bases). There are 14 residues in the CDR3. Per germline, CDR1 WSHSY and CDR2 SAAADI. The V end lost 4 bases, the J end lost 5 bases, and 12 bases lay between the germline ends. This chain's CDR3 is CASSVRAGDNEQFF. DNA for the CDR3: TGCGCCAGCAGTGTGAGGGCAGGCGACAATGAGCAGTTCTTC.

The chain carries TRBV10-2 and TRBJ1-4; D uncertain. The germline CDR1 and CDR2 sequences are WSHSY and SAAADI. This CDR3 comprises 11 residues. Trimming removed 11 bases from V and 4 bases from J, with 8 bases in between. The CDR3: CASGFNEKLFF. The CDR3 DNA follows: TGCGCCTCAGGATTTAATGAAAAACTGTTTTTT.

This clone was picked up one time. The genes are TRBV11-3 and TRBJ2-1, with a tentative D call TRBD1 (6 bases). There are 15 residues in the CDR3. CDR1 SGHNT and CDR2 YENEEA come from the germline V gene. With 5 bases removed from V and 3 bases from J, the gap between germline ends came to 14 bases. CDR3 loop: CASSTGYLLYNEQFF. CDR3 nucleotides: TGTGCCAGCAGCACAGGGTATCTGCTCTACAATGAGCAGTTCTTC.

The chain has TRBV29-1 and TRBJ1-2; D may be TRBD1 (6 bases). The CDR3 spans 12 residues. Trimming shortened V by 5 bases and J by 4 bases, and 11 bases separated the two germline ends. Germline V gene lookup returns CDR1 SQVTM and CDR2 ANQGSEA. The CDR3 region is CSVRQDLYGYTF. The CDR3 DNA follows: TGCAGCGTTCGACAGGACCTCTATGGCTACACCTTC.

This sequence joins TRBV7-3 and TRBJ2-7, with D possibly matching TRBD2 (5 bases). The CDR3 totals 16 residues. V lost 2 bases, J lost 7 bases, and 21 bases lay in between. CDR1 SGHTA and CDR2 FQGTGA come from the germline V gene. Here the CDR3 reads CASSLVRPGSTIEQYF. The CDR3 DNA is TGTGCCAGCAGCTTAGTTCGGCCGGGGAGTACGATAGAGCAGTACTTC.

The chain joins TRBV7-6 to TRBJ2-1; tentative D call: TRBD2 (6 bases). CDR3 size: 16 residues. V shed 5 bases and J shed 2 bases, with 16 bases lying between them. Germline V lookup: CDR1 SGHVS, CDR2 FNYEAQ. CDR3 sequence (DNA): TGTGCCAGCAGCGAAAGTAGCGGTTCCGCCTACAATGAGCAGTTCTTC. It encodes CASSESSGSAYNEQFF.

The chain recombines TRBV5-1 with TRBJ2-2; 11 bases map to TRBD2. V was pared by 3 bases and J by 4 bases, with 5 bases of the junction left unmatched. The CDR3 sequence is 16 residues long. Germline V lookup: CDR1 SGHRS, CDR2 YFSETQ. This CDR3 reads CASSSGLAGFTGELFF. DNA for the CDR3: TGCGCCAGCAGCTCCGGACTAGCGGGCTTCACCGGGGAGCTGTTTTTT.